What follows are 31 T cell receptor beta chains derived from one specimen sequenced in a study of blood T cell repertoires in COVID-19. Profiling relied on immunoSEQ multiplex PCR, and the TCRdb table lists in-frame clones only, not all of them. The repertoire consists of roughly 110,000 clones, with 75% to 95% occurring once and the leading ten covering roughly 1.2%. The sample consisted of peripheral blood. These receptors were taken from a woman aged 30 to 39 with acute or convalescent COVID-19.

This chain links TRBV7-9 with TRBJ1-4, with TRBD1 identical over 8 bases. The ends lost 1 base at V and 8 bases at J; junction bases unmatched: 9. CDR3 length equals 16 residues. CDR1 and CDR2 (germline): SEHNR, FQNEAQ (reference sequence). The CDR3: CASSLEVAGGMEKLFF. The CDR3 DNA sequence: TGTGCCAGCAGCTTAGAGGTGGCAGGGGGCATGGAAAAACTGTTTTTT.

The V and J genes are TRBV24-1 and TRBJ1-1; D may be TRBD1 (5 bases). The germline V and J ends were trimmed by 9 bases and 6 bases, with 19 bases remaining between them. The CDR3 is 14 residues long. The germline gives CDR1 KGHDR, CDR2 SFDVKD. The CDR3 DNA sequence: TGTGCCACCCGCTCGGGAGGGGAGGTGGCTGAAGCTTTCTTT. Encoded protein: CATRSGGEVAEAFF.

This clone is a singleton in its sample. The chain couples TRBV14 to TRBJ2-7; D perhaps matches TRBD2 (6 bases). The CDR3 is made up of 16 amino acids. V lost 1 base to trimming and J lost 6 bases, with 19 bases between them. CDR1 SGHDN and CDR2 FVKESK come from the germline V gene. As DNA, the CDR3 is TGTGCCAGCAGCCAAGTGACGGGACTCCTGGCCGTCGAGCAGTACTTC. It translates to CASSQVTGLLAVEQYF. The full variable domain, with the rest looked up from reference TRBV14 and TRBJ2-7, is EAGVTQFPSHSVIEKGQTVTLRCDPISGHDNLYWYRRVMGKEIKFLLHFVKESKQDESGMPNNRFLAERTGGTYSTLKVQPAELEDSGVYFCASSQVTGLLAVEQYFGPGTRLTVT.

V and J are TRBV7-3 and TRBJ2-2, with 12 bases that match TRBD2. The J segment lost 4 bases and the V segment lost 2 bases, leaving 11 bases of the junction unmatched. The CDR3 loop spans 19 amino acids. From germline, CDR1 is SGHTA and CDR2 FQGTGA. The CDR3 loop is CASSLVPSGRAYGTGELFF. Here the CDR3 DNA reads TGTGCCAGCAGCTTAGTGCCTAGCGGGAGGGCCTATGGCACCGGGGAGCTGTTTTTT. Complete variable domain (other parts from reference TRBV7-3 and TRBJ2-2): GAGVSQTPSNKVTEKGKYVELRCDPISGHTALYWYRQSLGQGPEFLIYFQGTGAADDSGLPNDRFFAVRPEGSVSTLKIQRTERGDSAVYLCASSLVPSGRAYGTGELFFGEGSRLTVL.

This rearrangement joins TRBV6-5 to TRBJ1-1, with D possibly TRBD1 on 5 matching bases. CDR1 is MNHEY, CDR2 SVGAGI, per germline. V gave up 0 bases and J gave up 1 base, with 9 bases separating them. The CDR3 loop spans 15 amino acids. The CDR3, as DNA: TGTGCCAGCAGTTACTCCAGGACACCGAACACTGAAGCTTTCTTT. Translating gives CASSYSRTPNTEAFF.

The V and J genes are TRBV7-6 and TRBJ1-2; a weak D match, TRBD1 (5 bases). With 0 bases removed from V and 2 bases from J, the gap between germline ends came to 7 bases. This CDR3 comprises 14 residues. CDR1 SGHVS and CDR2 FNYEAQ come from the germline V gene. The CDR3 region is CASSLAAGNYGYTF. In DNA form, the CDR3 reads TGTGCCAGCAGCTTAGCTGCAGGGAACTATGGCTACACCTTC.

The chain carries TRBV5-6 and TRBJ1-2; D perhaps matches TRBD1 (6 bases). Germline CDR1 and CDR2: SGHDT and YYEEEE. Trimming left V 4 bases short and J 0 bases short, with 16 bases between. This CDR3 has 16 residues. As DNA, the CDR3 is TGTGCCAGCAGCCTAGGGACCAGGACAGCTAACTATGGCTACACCTTC. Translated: CASSLGTRTANYGYTF.

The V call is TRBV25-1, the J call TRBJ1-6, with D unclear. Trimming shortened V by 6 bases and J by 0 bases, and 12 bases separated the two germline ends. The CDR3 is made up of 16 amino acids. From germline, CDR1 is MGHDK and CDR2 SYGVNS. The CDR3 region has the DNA TGTGCCAGCAGACCGAACCTAGGCTCCTATAATTCACCCCTCCACTTT. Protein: CASRPNLGSYNSPLHF.

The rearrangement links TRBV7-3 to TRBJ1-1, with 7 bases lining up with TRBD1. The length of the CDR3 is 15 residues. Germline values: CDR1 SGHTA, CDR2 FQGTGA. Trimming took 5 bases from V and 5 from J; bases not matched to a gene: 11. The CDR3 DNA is TGTGCCAGCAGCCTATCGCGACAGGGAGATACTGAAGCTTTCTTT. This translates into CASSLSRQGDTEAFF.

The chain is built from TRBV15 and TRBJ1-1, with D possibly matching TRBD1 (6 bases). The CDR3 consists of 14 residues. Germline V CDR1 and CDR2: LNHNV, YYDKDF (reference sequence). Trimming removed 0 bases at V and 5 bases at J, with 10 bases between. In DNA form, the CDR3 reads TGTGCCACCAGCAGAGAACAGGGCCCTACTGAAGCTTTCTTT. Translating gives CATSREQGPTEAFF. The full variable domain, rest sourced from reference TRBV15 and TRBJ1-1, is DAMVIQNPRYQVTQFGKPVTLSCSQTLNHNVMYWYQQKSSQAPKLLFHYYDKDFNNEADTPDNFQSRRPNTSFCFLDIRSPGLGDTAMYLCATSREQGPTEAFFGQGTRLTVV.

CDR3 loop: CASSPGQGLNTEAFF. In nucleotides, the CDR3 is TGCGCCAGCAGCCCCGGACAGGGCTTGAACACTGAAGCTTTCTTT. V usage is TRBV5-1 and J usage is TRBJ1-1; 8 bases match TRBD1. Germline V lookup: CDR1 SGHRS, CDR2 YFSETQ. This CDR3 contains 15 residues. The V segment lost 4 bases and the J segment 0 bases; nucleotides outside the gene matches: 5.

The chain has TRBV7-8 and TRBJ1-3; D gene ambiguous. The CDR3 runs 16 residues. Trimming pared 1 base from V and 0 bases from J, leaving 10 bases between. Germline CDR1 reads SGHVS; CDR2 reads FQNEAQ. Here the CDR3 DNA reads TGTGCCAGCAGCTTAGATGACTCACGCTCTGGAAACACCATATATTTT. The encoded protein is CASSLDDSRSGNTIYF.

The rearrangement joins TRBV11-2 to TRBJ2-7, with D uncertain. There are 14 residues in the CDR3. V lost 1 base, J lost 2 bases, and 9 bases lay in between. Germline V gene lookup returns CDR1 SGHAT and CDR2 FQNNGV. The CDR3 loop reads CASSLGAQAYEQYF. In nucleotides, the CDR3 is TGTGCCAGCAGCTTAGGCGCCCAGGCCTACGAGCAGTACTTC.

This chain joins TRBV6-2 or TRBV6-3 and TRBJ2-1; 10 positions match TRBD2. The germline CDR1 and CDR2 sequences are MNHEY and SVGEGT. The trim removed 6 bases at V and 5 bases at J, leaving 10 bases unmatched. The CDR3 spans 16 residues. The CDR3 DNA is TGTGCCAGCAGCAAAACGCAGCGGGAGGGGAACAATGAGCAGTTCTTC. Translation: CASSKTQREGNNEQFF.

CDR3 sequence (DNA): TGTGCCAGCAGCTTAGGGGGACGCAATGAAAAACTGTTTTTT. As protein: CASSLGGRNEKLFF. The chain employs TRBV5-4 and TRBJ1-4, with TRBD1 as a possible D gene (6 bases). Trimming left V 2 bases short and J 5 bases short, with 10 bases between. The germline V gene encodes CDR1 SGHNT and CDR2 YYREEE (reference sequence). The CDR3 consists of 14 residues.

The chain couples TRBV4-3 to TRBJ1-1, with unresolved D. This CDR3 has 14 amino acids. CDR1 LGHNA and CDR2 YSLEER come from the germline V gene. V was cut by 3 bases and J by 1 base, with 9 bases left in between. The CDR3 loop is CASSQGLKNTEAFF. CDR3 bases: TGCGCCAGCAGCCAGGGCCTAAAGAACACTGAAGCTTTCTTT.

The CDR3: CATGSGRATGANEQFF. CDR3 DNA: TGTGCCACCGGCAGCGGGAGGGCCACTGGGGCGAATGAGCAGTTCTTC. This rearrangement joins TRBV19 to TRBJ2-1, with 10 bases matching TRBD2. The junction had 16 bases not matched to a gene; V was cut back by 10 bases and J by 7 bases. Germline V gene data show CDR1 as LNHDA and CDR2 as SQIVND (reference sequence). This CDR3 has 16 residues.

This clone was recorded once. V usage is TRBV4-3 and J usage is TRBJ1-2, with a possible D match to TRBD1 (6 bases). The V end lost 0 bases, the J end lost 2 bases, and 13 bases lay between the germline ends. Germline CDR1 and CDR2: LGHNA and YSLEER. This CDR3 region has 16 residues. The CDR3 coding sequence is TGCGCCAGCAGCCAAGATGGCGGGGGGCGAAACTATGGCTACACCTTC. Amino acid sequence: CASSQDGGGRNYGYTF.

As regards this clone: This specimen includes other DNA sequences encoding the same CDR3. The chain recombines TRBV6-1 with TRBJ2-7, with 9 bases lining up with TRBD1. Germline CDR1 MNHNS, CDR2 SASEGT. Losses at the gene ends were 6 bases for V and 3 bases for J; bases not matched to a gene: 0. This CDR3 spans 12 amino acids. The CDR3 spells CASRTGGYEQYF. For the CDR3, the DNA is TGTGCCAGCAGGACAGGGGGCTACGAGCAGTACTTC.

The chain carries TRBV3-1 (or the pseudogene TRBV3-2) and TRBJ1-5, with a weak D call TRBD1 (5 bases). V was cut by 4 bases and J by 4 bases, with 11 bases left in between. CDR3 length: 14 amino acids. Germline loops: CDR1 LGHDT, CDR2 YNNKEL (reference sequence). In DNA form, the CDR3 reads TGTGCCAGCAGCCTCACGGGGGGTAATCAGCCCCAGCATTTT. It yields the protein CASSLTGGNQPQHF.

The CDR3 DNA reads TGCGCCAGCAGCTTACAGATTGAAGAGACCCAGTACTTC. Amino acid sequence: CASSLQIEETQYF. The gene calls are TRBV5-1 and TRBJ2-5; no definite D call. The V end was cut by 2 bases, the J end by 3 bases, with 8 bases between. CDR3 size: 13 residues. CDR1 and CDR2 from the germline V gene are SGHRS and YFSETQ.

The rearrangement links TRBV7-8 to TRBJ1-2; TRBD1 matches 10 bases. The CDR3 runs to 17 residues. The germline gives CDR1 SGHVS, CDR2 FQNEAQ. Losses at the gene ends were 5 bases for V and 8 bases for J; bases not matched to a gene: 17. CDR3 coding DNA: TGTGCCAGCAGCATATCATCTAAACCGGGACAGGGGTTCGGCTACACCTTC. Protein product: CASSISSKPGQGFGYTF.

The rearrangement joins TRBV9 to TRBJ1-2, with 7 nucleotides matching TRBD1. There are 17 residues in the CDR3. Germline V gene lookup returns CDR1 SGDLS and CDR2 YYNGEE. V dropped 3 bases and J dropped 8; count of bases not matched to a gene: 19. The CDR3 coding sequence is TGTGCCAGCAGCGGACTGAGACAGGGCCGCCGAGGGGGCGGCTACACCTTC. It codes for CASSGLRQGRRGGGYTF.

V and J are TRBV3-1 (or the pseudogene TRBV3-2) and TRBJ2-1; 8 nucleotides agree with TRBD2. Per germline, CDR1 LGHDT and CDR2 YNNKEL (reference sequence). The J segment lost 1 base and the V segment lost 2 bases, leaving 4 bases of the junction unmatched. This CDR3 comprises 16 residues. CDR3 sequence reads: CASSQTGLGSYNEQFF. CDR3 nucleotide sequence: TGTGCCAGCAGCCAAACGGGACTAGGGTCCTACAATGAGCAGTTCTTC.

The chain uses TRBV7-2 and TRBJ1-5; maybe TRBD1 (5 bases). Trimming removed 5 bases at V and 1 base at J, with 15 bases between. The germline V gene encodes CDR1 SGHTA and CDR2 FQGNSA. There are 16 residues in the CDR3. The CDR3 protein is CASSPGGGVSNQPQHF. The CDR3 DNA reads TGTGCCAGCAGCCCGGGTGGGGGGGTAAGCAATCAGCCCCAGCATTTT.

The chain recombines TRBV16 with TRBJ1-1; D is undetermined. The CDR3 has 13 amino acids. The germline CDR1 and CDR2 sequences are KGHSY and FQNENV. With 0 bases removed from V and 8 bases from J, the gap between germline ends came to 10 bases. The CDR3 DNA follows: TGTGCCAGCAGCCAATCCGTGAGCTCCGAAGCTTTCTTT. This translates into CASSQSVSSEAFF.

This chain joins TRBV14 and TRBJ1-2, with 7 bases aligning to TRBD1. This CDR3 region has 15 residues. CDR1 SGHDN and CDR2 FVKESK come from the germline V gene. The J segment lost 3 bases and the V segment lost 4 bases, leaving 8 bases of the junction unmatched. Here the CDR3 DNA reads TGTGCCAGCAGCCGAACAGGGGTTTGGGACTATGGCTACACCTTC. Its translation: CASSRTGVWDYGYTF.

CDR3 residues: CSAERDRRQYF. CDR3 nucleotide sequence: TGCAGTGCTGAGAGGGACAGACGGCAGTACTTC. The chain links TRBV20-1 to TRBJ2-7, with 7 bases fitting TRBD1. Germline CDR1 reads DFQATT; CDR2 reads SNEGSKA (reference sequence). The J segment lost 9 bases and the V segment lost 5 bases, leaving 7 bases of the junction unmatched. This CDR3 comprises 11 residues.

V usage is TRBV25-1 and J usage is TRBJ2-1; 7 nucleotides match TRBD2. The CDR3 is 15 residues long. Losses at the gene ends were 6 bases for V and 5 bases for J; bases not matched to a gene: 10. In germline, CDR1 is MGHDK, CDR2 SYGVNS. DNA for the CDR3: TGTGCCAGCAGGGATATTAGCGGGCCCCACAATGAGCAGTTCTTC. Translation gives CASRDISGPHNEQFF.

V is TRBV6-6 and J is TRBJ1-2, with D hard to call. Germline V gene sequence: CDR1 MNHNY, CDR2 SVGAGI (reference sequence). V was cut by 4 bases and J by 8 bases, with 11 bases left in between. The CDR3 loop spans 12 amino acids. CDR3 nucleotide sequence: TGTGCCAGCAGTTTACAGAGTGGGGGCTACACCTTC. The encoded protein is CASSLQSGGYTF.

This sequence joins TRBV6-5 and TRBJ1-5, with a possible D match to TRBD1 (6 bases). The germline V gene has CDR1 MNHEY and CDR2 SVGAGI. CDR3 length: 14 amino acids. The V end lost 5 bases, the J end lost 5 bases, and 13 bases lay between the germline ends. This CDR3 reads CASSPFRGDQPQHF. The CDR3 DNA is TGTGCCAGCAGTCCTTTCAGGGGTGATCAGCCCCAGCATTTT.